The next 10 T cell receptor beta chains were all read from a single sample in a study of T cell repertoires in cytomegalovirus infection. One entry per CDR3 protein results from TCRdb running MiXCR on the reads. The sample contains approximately 500,000 distinct CDR3 sequences, approximately 10% of which appear only once. The sample taken for sequencing was PBMCs. Every receptor here comes from a human donor in good health (CMV status not recorded). Some clones in this sample may be carry-over from other donors' samples.

Comments on this clonotype: One end of the junction does not line up with germline, which may come from a read error. This rearrangement joins TRBV7-3 to TRBJ1-1, with 11 bases matching TRBD1. The CDR3 contains 19 residues. CDR1 is SGHTA and CDR2 is FQGTGA in the germline V gene. CDR3 sequence: CASSPTLPGQGAMDTEAFF. Here the CDR3 DNA reads TGTGCCAGCAGCCCAACCCTTCCTGGACAGGGGGCAATGGACACCGAAGCTTTCTTT.

This clonotype was counted between two and nine times. The J gene is TRBJ2-1, the V gene TRBV28, with no clear D. V lost 6 bases to trimming and J lost 9 bases, with 6 bases between them. This CDR3 has 10 amino acids. Germline V gene lookup returns CDR1 MDHEN and CDR2 SYDVKM. The CDR3 protein is CASRAGEQFF. CDR3 coding DNA: TGTGCCAGCAGAGCTGGTGAGCAGTTCTTC.

The V and J genes are TRBV4-2 and TRBJ1-2; TRBD1 might be the D (6 bases). Trimming cost V 4 bases and J 5 bases, with 14 bases left between them. Germline values: CDR1 LGHNA, CDR2 YNFKEQ. There are 14 residues in the CDR3. The CDR3 region is CASSRRGAGYGYTF. The CDR3 DNA reads as TGTGCCAGCAGCCGCAGGGGCGCAGGATATGGCTACACCTTC.

In this sample, this clonotype turned up many times. The chain employs TRBV12-3 or TRBV12-4 and TRBJ1-6; D perhaps matches TRBD1 (5 bases). CDR3 length: 12 amino acids. V shed 6 bases and J shed 11 bases, with 11 bases lying between them. The CDR3 region is CASSLDRAPLHF. CDR3 bases: TGTGCCAGCAGCCTAGACAGAGCACCCCTCCACTTT.

The table lists this clonotype with many counts. The chain has TRBV7-6 and TRBJ2-1, with D possibly being TRBD2 (5 bases). Germline V gene sequence: CDR1 SGHVS, CDR2 FNYEAQ. The V gene lost 5 bases and the J gene lost 9 bases, with 11 bases spanning the gap. CDR3 length equals 12 residues. CDR3 DNA sequence: TGTGCCAGCAGCAACCCGGGAACTGAGCAGTTCTTC. Amino acid sequence: CASSNPGTEQFF.

In its sample, this clonotype was seen many times. The chain recombines TRBV7-6 with TRBJ2-1; D is possibly TRBD1 (6 bases). Per the germline V gene, CDR1 is SGHVS and CDR2 is FNYEAQ. V lost 1 base and J lost 6, with 13 bases in between. The CDR3 loop spans 15 amino acids. The CDR3 region is CASSLEQGVGNEQFF. In DNA, the CDR3 is TGTGCCAGCAGCTTAGAACAGGGAGTGGGCAATGAGCAGTTCTTC.

The sample holds a few counts of this clonotype. The chain joins TRBV7-3 to TRBJ2-3; 8 bases fit TRBD2. The length of the CDR3 is 15 residues. CDR1 and CDR2 from the germline V gene are SGHTA and FQGTGA. The J segment lost 4 bases and the V segment lost 4 bases, leaving 7 bases of the junction unmatched. CDR3 sequence (DNA): TGTGCCAGCAGCTCCTCGGGAGGGGATTCAGATACGCAGTATTTT. Translation: CASSSSGGDSDTQYF.

This clonotype has a handful of counts. This sequence joins TRBV12-3 or TRBV12-4 and TRBJ2-5; D assignment may be TRBD1 or TRBD2 (6 bases each). The CDR3 sequence is 14 residues long. Trimming left V 7 bases short and J 4 bases short, with 16 bases between. CDR3 protein: CASTKGGLRETQYF. For the CDR3, the DNA is TGTGCCAGCACTAAGGGGGGCTTGAGAGAGACCCAGTACTTC.

The CDR3 DNA sequence: TGCAGTGCTAGAGTTTTTCCAGGACAGTCGCGGGACACTGAAGCTTTCTTT. Amino acids: CSARVFPGQSRDTEAFF. V and J are TRBV20-1 and TRBJ1-1, with a tentative D call TRBD1 (6 bases). Deletions cut 1 base from V and 3 bases from J, with 21 bases between. From germline, CDR1 is DFQATT and CDR2 SNEGSKA (reference sequence). The CDR3 spans 17 residues.

The gene calls are TRBV3-1 and TRBJ2-1; D is perhaps TRBD2 (6 bases). Trimming shortened V by 1 base and J by 10 bases, and 14 bases separated the two germline ends. The germline CDR1 and CDR2 sequences are LGHDT and YNNKEL (reference sequence). The CDR3 sequence is 14 residues long. CDR3 in DNA: TGTGCCAGCAGCCAAGGACGGACTATACGGGAGCAGTTCTTC. Its protein is CASSQGRTIREQFF.